The T cell receptor beta chain under discussion was sequenced for a study of cytomegalovirus exposure and HLA in healthy donors. At the level of the study: The same platform used for the roughly 600 first-cohort repertoires was also used for the roughly 130 validation repertoires, as a later analysis reported. Overall study results and limits: According to a subsequent analysis, TCR clusters identified in the first cohort showed a tendency to co-occur across the roughly 110 validation repertoires.

Trimming shortened V by 2 bases and J by 4 bases, and 7 bases separated the two germline ends. CDR1 is SGDLS, CDR2 YYNGEE, per germline. This CDR3 contains 13 residues. About this clone: Its specificity is unknown.

The method was immunoSEQ multiplex PCR; TCRdb's version includes in-frame clones alone and lacks a portion of them. The profile shows under 100,000 clones, about four fifths of them singletons. The sequence was collected from a woman under 30 in good health and CMV-seropositive. Sequenced: PBMCs. This chain links TRBV9 with TRBJ2-1; maybe TRBD1 (5 bases). CDR3 amino acids: CASSVQGYNEQFF. CDR3 nucleotides: TGTGCCAGCAGCGTGCAGGGATACAATGAGCAGTTCTTC.